This entry lists 30 T cell receptor beta chains sequenced from one sample in a study of OX40 agonist ivuxolimab in advanced cancers. Data came from immunoSEQ multiplex PCR; TCRdb stores just in-frame clones and leaves some out. The table shows about 80,000 clones, with about 92% occurring only once. This sample comprised CD4+ or CD8+ T cells sorted from blood, obtained in a trial of the OX40 agonist ivuxolimab. The source of these receptors is an adult with an advanced solid tumor such as melanoma, head and neck, liver or kidney cancer.

The V call is TRBV29-1, the J call TRBJ2-7; D unclear. This CDR3 region has 13 residues. With 4 bases removed from V and 0 bases from J, the gap between germline ends came to 10 bases. From germline, CDR1 is SQVTM and CDR2 ANQGSEA. CDR3 in amino acids: CSVVDVSSYEQYF. The CDR3 DNA sequence: TGCAGCGTTGTGGACGTCAGCTCCTACGAGCAGTACTTC.

The rearrangement links TRBV27 to TRBJ2-5, with 8 bases lining up with TRBD2. Losses at the gene ends were 4 bases for V and 2 bases for J; bases not matched to a gene: 3. CDR1 and CDR2 (germline): MNHEY, SMNVEV (reference sequence). The CDR3 extends over 14 amino acids. In nucleotides, the CDR3 is TGTGCCAGCAGTTCAGCGGGGGTGCAAGAGACCCAGTACTTC. Translation gives CASSSAGVQETQYF.

The chain has TRBV15 and TRBJ1-5; no reliable D call. The CDR3 covers 14 residues. The germline gives CDR1 LNHNV, CDR2 YYDKDF (reference sequence). With 7 bases removed from V and 3 bases from J, the gap between germline ends came to 13 bases. CDR3 in amino acids: CATKEHTSNQPQHF. In DNA, the CDR3 is TGTGCCACCAAGGAACATACCTCCAATCAGCCCCAGCATTTT.

This rearrangement joins TRBV6-1 to TRBJ2-3; no firm D call. V gave up 3 bases and J gave up 3 bases, with 7 bases separating them. This CDR3 spans 13 amino acids. CDR1 is MNHNS, CDR2 SASEGT, per germline. The CDR3 loop is CASSDYGTDTQYF. The CDR3 DNA follows: TGTGCCAGCAGTGACTACGGAACAGATACGCAGTATTTT.

V usage is TRBV5-6 and J usage is TRBJ2-7; D possibly matches TRBD1 or TRBD2 (5 bases each). V lost 4 bases and J lost 4, with 12 bases in between. The CDR3 is 13 amino acids. Germline CDR1 and CDR2: SGHDT and YYEEEE. CDR3: CASSRGRDYEQYF. CDR3 nucleotides: TGTGCCAGCAGCCGGGGCAGGGATTACGAGCAGTACTTC. Filled out from reference TRBV5-6 and TRBJ2-7, the complete variable domain reads DAGVTQSPTHLIKTRGQQVTLRCSPKSGHDTVSWYQQALGQGPQFIFQYYEEEERQRGNFPDRFSGHQFPNYSSELNVNALLLGDSALYLCASSRGRDYEQYFGPGTRLTVT.

The chain has TRBV5-5 and TRBJ1-4; D unresolved. CDR1 is SGHKS, CDR2 YYEKEE, per germline (reference sequence). The CDR3 runs to 15 residues. Trimming left V 2 bases short and J 0 bases short, with 8 bases between. The CDR3 sequence: CASSLNPSTNEKLFF. As DNA, the CDR3 is TGTGCCAGCAGCTTAAATCCCTCAACTAATGAAAAACTGTTTTTT.

The rearrangement links TRBV13 to TRBJ2-4; 9 bases are shared with TRBD1. The germline gives CDR1 PRHDT, CDR2 FYEKMQ (reference sequence). CDR3 length equals 14 residues. Unmatched junction bases numbered 1, after V lost 4 bases and J lost 3 bases. Here the CDR3 reads CASSWGQGKNIQYF. CDR3 DNA: TGTGCCAGCAGCTGGGGACAGGGCAAAAACATTCAGTACTTC.

By sample fraction, this clone is medium-sized. The DNA of the CDR3 is TGTGCCAGCAGCCCGGTGACAGGGGCGGTCTACGAGCAGTACTTC. The encoded protein is CASSPVTGAVYEQYF. The rearrangement links TRBV7-6 to TRBJ2-7; 8 nucleotides align to TRBD1. CDR3 size: 15 residues. The germline CDR1 and CDR2 sequences are SGHVS and FNYEAQ. The trim removed 5 bases at V and 3 bases at J, leaving 9 bases unmatched.

The chain is built from TRBV5-1 and TRBJ2-3; D is ambiguous. The CDR3 spans 15 residues. Germline CDR1 and CDR2: SGHRS and YFSETQ. V was trimmed by 2 bases and J by 2 bases, leaving 12 bases between them. The CDR3 bases are TGCGCCAGCAGCTTTTTTGGGCCGCACACAGATACGCAGTATTTT. It translates to CASSFFGPHTDTQYF.

The genes are TRBV5-6 and TRBJ2-5; unclear D gene. CDR1 SGHDT and CDR2 YYEEEE come from the germline V gene. V lost 3 bases to trimming and J lost 2 bases, with 5 bases between them. This CDR3 is 12 amino acids long. The CDR3 DNA reads as TGTGCCAGCAGCTCCCCTCAAGAGACCCAGTACTTC. Residues: CASSSPQETQYF.

The rearrangement uses TRBV7-9 and TRBJ2-7; D is perhaps TRBD2 (5 bases). Germline V CDR1 and CDR2: SEHNR, FQNEAQ (reference sequence). The CDR3 totals 14 residues. Trimming left V 5 bases short and J 7 bases short, with 18 bases between. The CDR3 DNA is TGTGCCAGCAGCCCGCGGGCCGGGGATCGGGAGCAGTACTTC. Amino acid sequence: CASSPRAGDREQYF. Using reference TRBV7-9 and TRBJ2-7 for the parts outside the CDR3, the full variable domain is DTGVSQNPRHKITKRGQNVTFRCDPISEHNRLYWYRQTLGQGPEFLTYFQNEAQLEKSRLLSDRFSAERPKGSFSTLEIQRTEQGDSAMYLCASSPRAGDREQYFGPGTRLTVT.

The chain recombines TRBV13 with TRBJ2-3; 8 bases align to TRBD1. The CDR3 is 14 residues long. After removal of 5 bases from V and 4 bases from J, the junction contained 5 bases not matched to a gene. Germline V lookup: CDR1 PRHDT, CDR2 FYEKMQ (reference sequence). Here the CDR3 DNA reads TGTGCCAGCAGCAATGACAGGGGCGCAGATACGCAGTATTTT. Translating it yields CASSNDRGADTQYF.

The V call is TRBV5-5, the J call TRBJ2-7, with TRBD1 identical over 8 bases. From germline, CDR1 is SGHKS and CDR2 YYEKEE (reference sequence). The CDR3 has 14 residues. V shed 4 bases and J 6 bases; nucleotides not matched to a gene: 9. The CDR3 DNA is TGTGCCAGCAGCGGAGGACAGGGCGGTCCCGAGCAGTACTTC. Protein: CASSGGQGGPEQYF.

V gene TRBV11-2 combines with J gene TRBJ2-3, with a weak D call TRBD2 (5 bases). Looked up from germline, CDR1 is SGHAT and CDR2 is FQNNGV. Trimming pared 5 bases from V and 3 bases from J, leaving 9 bases between. The CDR3 spans 13 residues. In DNA form, the CDR3 reads TGTGCCAGCAGCGTCGGACTTACAGATACGCAGTATTTT. This translates into CASSVGLTDTQYF. Looking up the rest from reference TRBV11-2 and TRBJ2-3 gives the full variable domain: EAGVAQSPRYKIIEKRQSVAFWCNPISGHATLYWYQQILGQGPKLLIQFQNNGVVDDSQLPKDRFSAERLKGVDSTLKIQPAKLEDSAVYLCASSVGLTDTQYFGPGTRLTVL.

The chain combines TRBV14 with TRBJ2-5; 8 nucleotides line up with TRBD1. The CDR3 is made up of 18 amino acids. V trimming: 5 bases; J trimming: 1 base; junction bases outside the gene matches: 15. Germline V gives CDR1 SGHDN, CDR2 FVKESK. The CDR3 DNA reads as TGTGCCAGCAGCAATTCCGGACAGGGCTTTTGGTTCCAAGAGACCCAGTACTTC. This sequence encodes CASSNSGQGFWFQETQYF.

The rearrangement joins TRBV21-1 to TRBJ2-3; the table gives TRBD2 as D, unverified against the DNA. TRBV21-1 is a listed pseudogene. The CDR3 covers 18 residues. The CDR3 region has the DNA TGTGCCAGCAGCAAAGGGGCCGGACTAGCGGGGGGCGGAGATACGCAGTATTTT. Amino acid sequence: CASSKGAGLAGGGDTQYF.

The J gene is TRBJ2-5, the V gene TRBV7-3, with D maybe TRBD1 (6 bases). With 5 bases removed from V and 0 bases from J, the gap between germline ends came to 10 bases. The CDR3 totals 14 residues. In germline, CDR1 is SGHTA, CDR2 FQGTGA. The DNA for the CDR3 is TGTGCCAGCAGCCCAGGGGACAACCAAGAGACCCAGTACTTC. Protein: CASSPGDNQETQYF.

The gene calls are TRBV11-2 and TRBJ2-5; tentatively, D is TRBD2 (6 bases). The V gene lost 4 bases and the J gene lost 5 bases, with 17 bases spanning the gap. Germline V gives CDR1 SGHAT, CDR2 FQNNGV. This CDR3 region has 15 residues. The CDR3 bases are TGTGCCAGCAGCTACAGCGGAGGGGAAGTGGAGACCCAGTACTTC. Protein product: CASSYSGGEVETQYF.

The chain employs TRBV6-1 and TRBJ1-2, with a weak D call TRBD1 (5 bases). V lost 7 bases, J lost 2 bases, and 8 bases lay in between. Germline CDR1 reads MNHNS; CDR2 reads SASEGT. CDR3 length: 12 amino acids. CDR3 nucleotide sequence: TGTGCCAGCACCACAGGCAACTATGGCTACACCTTC. It encodes CASTTGNYGYTF.

This rearrangement joins TRBV6-6 to TRBJ2-1; no clear D gene. The CDR3 covers 15 residues. Trimming removed 7 bases at V and 8 bases at J, with 21 bases between. Per the germline V gene, CDR1 is MNHNY and CDR2 is SVGAGI (reference sequence). The CDR3 coding sequence is TGTGCCAGCACCCTGACCCCCTCTCTTACGTATGAGCAGTTCTTC. It encodes CASTLTPSLTYEQFF.

The gene calls are TRBV9 and TRBJ2-7; D may be TRBD2 (6 bases). V was cut by 3 bases and J by 0 bases, with 10 bases left in between. Germline lookup yields CDR1 SGDLS and CDR2 YYNGEE. This CDR3 region has 14 residues. The CDR3 reads CASSGDSPSYEQYF. CDR3 bases: TGTGCCAGCAGCGGGGACTCTCCCTCCTACGAGCAGTACTTC.

The gene calls are TRBV7-8 and TRBJ2-3; TRBD1 or TRBD2 may be the D gene (6 bases each). CDR1 SGHVS and CDR2 FQNEAQ come from the germline V gene. The CDR3 is 13 residues long. The ends were cut back, 4 bases at V and 6 bases at J, with 11 bases in the middle. CDR3 in amino acids: CASSSGGVDTQYF. CDR3 nucleotides: TGTGCCAGCAGCTCCGGGGGCGTGGATACGCAGTATTTT.

V usage is TRBV29-1 and J usage is TRBJ1-2; 8 bases map to TRBD1. Trimming removed 8 bases from V and 8 bases from J; junction bases left unmatched: 10. The germline gives CDR1 SQVTM, CDR2 ANQGSEA. CDR3 length equals 12 residues. The CDR3 nucleotides read TGCAGCACGCCGGGACAGGCGGGGGGCTACACCTTC. It translates to CSTPGQAGGYTF.

The V gene is TRBV27, the J gene TRBJ2-1; D is possibly TRBD2 (5 bases). With 3 bases removed from V and 2 bases from J, the gap between germline ends came to 14 bases. From germline, CDR1 is MNHEY and CDR2 SMNVEV (reference sequence). The CDR3 runs 16 residues. The CDR3 nucleotides read TGTGCCAGCAGTTTTTCCGAGGGCGAAACCTACAATGAGCAGTTCTTC. The encoded protein is CASSFSEGETYNEQFF.

V and J are TRBV19 and TRBJ2-3, with D hard to call. The CDR3 extends over 10 amino acids. V was shortened by 8 bases and J by 4 bases, with 4 bases between the two germline ends. Per the germline V gene, CDR1 is LNHDA and CDR2 is SQIVND (reference sequence). The CDR3 protein is CASQSDTQYF. The CDR3 bases are TGTGCCAGTCAATCAGATACGCAGTATTTT.

A few counts support this clone. This CDR3 is also generated by other DNA sequences in the sample. The chain combines TRBV7-9 with TRBJ1-2, with D perhaps TRBD1 (6 bases). The germline gives CDR1 SEHNR, CDR2 FQNEAQ (reference sequence). Trimming pared 5 bases from V and 5 bases from J, leaving 12 bases between. The CDR3 loop spans 13 amino acids. CDR3 in amino acids: CASSLGTSYGYTF. CDR3 sequence (DNA): TGTGCCAGCAGCCTGGGGACATCTTATGGCTACACCTTC.

This clone was found once. The genes are TRBV7-8 and TRBJ2-7; TRBD2 matches at 10 bases. V dropped 4 bases and J dropped 4; count of bases not matched to a gene: 7. Germline V CDR1 and CDR2: SGHVS, FQNEAQ. The CDR3 is 15 residues long. This CDR3 reads CASSSLAGLGYEQYF. CDR3 bases: TGTGCCAGCAGCTCACTAGCGGGGCTGGGGTACGAGCAGTACTTC.

The rearrangement uses TRBV9 and TRBJ2-6; 7 bases fit TRBD1. From germline, CDR1 is SGDLS and CDR2 YYNGEE. This CDR3 region has 15 residues. The ends lost 1 base at V and 3 bases at J; junction bases unmatched: 1. The CDR3 loop reads CASSVPGGGANVLTF. The CDR3 DNA reads TGTGCCAGCAGCGTACCAGGGGGTGGGGCCAACGTCCTGACTTTC. Together with reference TRBV9 and TRBJ2-6, the CDR3 gives the full variable domain: DSGVTQTPKHLITATGQRVTLRCSPRSGDLSVYWYQQSLDQGLQFLIQYYNGEERAKGNILERFSAQQFPDLHSELNLSSLELGDSALYFCASSVPGGGANVLTFGAGSRLTVL.

The V call is TRBV2, the J call TRBJ1-6, with D possibly matching TRBD1 (5 bases). Trimming shortened V by 3 bases and J by 3 bases, and 12 bases separated the two germline ends. The CDR3 totals 16 residues. Germline V gene data show CDR1 as SNHLY and CDR2 as FYNNEI. CDR3 sequence reads: CASSDGQGYYNSPLHF. CDR3 coding DNA: TGTGCCAGCAGTGATGGGCAGGGATACTATAATTCACCCCTCCACTTT.

V is TRBV10-2 and J is TRBJ1-5, with 9 bases that match TRBD1. Germline-derived CDR1 and CDR2 are WSHSY and SAAADI. V lost 2 bases, J lost 6 bases, and 5 bases stayed unmatched. The CDR3 is 15 amino acids. CDR3 loop: CASSEPPTGGQPQHF. CDR3 in DNA: TGCGCCAGCAGTGAGCCTCCGACAGGGGGTCAGCCCCAGCATTTT.